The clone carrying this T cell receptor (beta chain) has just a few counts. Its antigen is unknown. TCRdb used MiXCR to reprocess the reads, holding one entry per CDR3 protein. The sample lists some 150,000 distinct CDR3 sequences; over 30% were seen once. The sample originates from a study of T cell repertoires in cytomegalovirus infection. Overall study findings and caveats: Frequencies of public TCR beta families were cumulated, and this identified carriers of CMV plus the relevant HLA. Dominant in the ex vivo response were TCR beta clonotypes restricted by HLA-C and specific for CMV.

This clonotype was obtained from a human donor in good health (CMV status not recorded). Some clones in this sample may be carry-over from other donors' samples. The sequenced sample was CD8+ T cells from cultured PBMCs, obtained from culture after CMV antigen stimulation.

CDR3 amino acids: CASSLVGQGQMNEQFF. The CDR3 DNA reads TGTGCCAGCAGCTTAGTCGGCCAGGGTCAGATGAATGAGCAGTTCTTC. The chain employs TRBV7-9 and TRBJ2-1, with D tentatively TRBD1 (5 bases). Trimming stripped 1 base from V and 7 bases from J, with 17 bases between. CDR1 and CDR2 (germline): SEHNR, FQNEAQ (reference sequence). The CDR3 is made up of 16 amino acids.